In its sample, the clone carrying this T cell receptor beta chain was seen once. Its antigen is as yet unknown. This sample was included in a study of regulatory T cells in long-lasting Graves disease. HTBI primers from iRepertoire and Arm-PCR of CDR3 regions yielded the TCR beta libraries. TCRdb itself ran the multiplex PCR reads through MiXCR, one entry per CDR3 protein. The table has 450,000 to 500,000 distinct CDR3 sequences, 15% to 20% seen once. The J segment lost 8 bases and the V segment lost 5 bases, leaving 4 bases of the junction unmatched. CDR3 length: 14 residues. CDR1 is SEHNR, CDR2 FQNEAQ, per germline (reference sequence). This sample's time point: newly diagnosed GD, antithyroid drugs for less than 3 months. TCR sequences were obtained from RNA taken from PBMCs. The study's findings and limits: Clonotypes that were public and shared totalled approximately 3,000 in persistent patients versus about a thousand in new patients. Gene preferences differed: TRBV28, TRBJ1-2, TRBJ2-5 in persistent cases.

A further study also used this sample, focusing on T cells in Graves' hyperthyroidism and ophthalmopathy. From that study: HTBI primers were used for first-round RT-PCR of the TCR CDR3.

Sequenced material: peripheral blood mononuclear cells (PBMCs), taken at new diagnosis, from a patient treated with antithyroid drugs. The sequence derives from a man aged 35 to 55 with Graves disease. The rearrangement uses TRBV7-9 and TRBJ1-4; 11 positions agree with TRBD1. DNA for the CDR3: TGTGCCAGCAGCGACGGACAGGGGGCGGAAAAACTGTTTTTT. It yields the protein CASSDGQGAEKLFF.